This T cell receptor beta chain was observed in a study of cytomegalovirus exposure and HLA in healthy donors. Study-level points and caveats: The authors later linked a missense DCLRE1C variant to TCR beta V- and J-gene trimming.

The PCR ran on 60 Vbeta and 13 Jbeta primers. Generated by immunoSEQ multiplex PCR, the TCRdb table keeps only in-frame clones and is missing some. The sample records about 130,000 clones, approximately 70% being singletons. CDR3 length: 15 residues. Germline CDR1 SGHTA, CDR2 FQGNSA. J lost 5 bases, V lost 4 bases, and 1 base had no gene match. Concerning this clone itself: Its antigen is not known.

Specimen: PBMCs. The receptor was derived from a human donor in good health. The genes are TRBV7-2 and TRBJ2-2; TRBD2 matches 13 bases. CDR3 residues: CASSSGLAGTGELFF. The CDR3 region has the DNA TGTGCCAGCAGCTCGGGACTAGCGGGGACCGGGGAGCTGTTTTTT.